Shown below are 26 T cell receptor beta chains from a single sample sequenced in a study of immune cell composition in non-small cell lung cancer. Normal lung was sampled as far from the tumour as possible, at least 3 cm. The assay was immunoSEQ multiplex PCR, and TCRdb's table has in-frame clones only and misses some. This sample has roughly 15,000 clones, with more than 60% found just once. This same sample was also part of a study on CD4 T cells in lung cancer.

Source material: non-adjacent lung tissue. These receptors originate from a human donor with non-small cell lung cancer.

V gene TRBV28 combines with J gene TRBJ2-5; D is unresolved. The germline V and J ends were trimmed by 4 bases and 5 bases, with 8 bases remaining between them. Germline V gene data show CDR1 as MDHEN and CDR2 as SYDVKM. The CDR3 totals 12 residues. The DNA for the CDR3 is TGTGCCAGCAGTTCGAATTGGGAGACCCAGTACTTC. It codes for CASSSNWETQYF. The whole variable domain, remainder taken from reference TRBV28 and TRBJ2-5, is DVKVTQSSRYLVKRTGEKVFLECVQDMDHENMFWYRQDPGLGLRLIYFSYDVKMKEKGDIPEGYSVSREKKERFSLILESASTNQTSMYLCASSSNWETQYFGPGTRLLVL.

The J gene is TRBJ2-2, the V gene TRBV18; D possibly corresponds to TRBD2 (6 bases). Germline values: CDR1 KGHSH, CDR2 LQKENI. This CDR3 comprises 14 residues. V was shortened by 2 bases and J by 3 bases, with 7 bases between the two germline ends. The CDR3 sequence: CASSPRDYTGELFF. Here the CDR3 DNA reads TGTGCCAGCTCACCAAGGGACTACACCGGGGAGCTGTTTTTT.

The chain has TRBV11-3 and TRBJ1-2, with D unclear. CDR1 and CDR2 from the germline V gene are SGHNT and YENEEA. The V gene lost 2 bases and the J gene lost 5 bases, with 6 bases spanning the gap. The CDR3 runs 12 residues. DNA for the CDR3: TGTGCCAGCAGCTTAATAACTTATGGCTACACCTTC. Translation gives CASSLITYGYTF.

The genes are TRBV7-2 and TRBJ2-1, with 10 bases fitting TRBD2. There are 16 residues in the CDR3. V lost 5 bases, J lost 2 bases, and 6 bases stayed unmatched. CDR1 and CDR2 from the germline V gene are SGHTA and FQGNSA. The CDR3 nucleotides read TGTGCCAGCAGCGGAGGGACTAGCGTTACCTACAATGAGCAGTTCTTC. It is translated as CASSGGTSVTYNEQFF.

The V call is TRBV4-2, the J call TRBJ2-5, with TRBD1 matching 9 bases. The CDR3 is 16 amino acids. The V gene end was trimmed by 3 bases and the J gene end by 2 bases; junction bases not matched to a gene: 7. Germline CDR1 LGHNA, CDR2 YNFKEQ. The CDR3 region has the DNA TGTGCCAGCAGCCAGGCATCCGGGACAGGGCAAGAGACCCAGTACTTC. As protein: CASSQASGTGQETQYF.

CDR3 residues: CASSLARQEKSSYNSPLHF. DNA for the CDR3: TGTGCCAGCAGCTTAGCGCGGCAGGAAAAGAGCTCCTATAATTCACCCCTCCACTTT. This chain links TRBV7-9 with TRBJ1-6; D unresolved. The CDR3 length is 19 residues. V shed 0 bases and J shed 0 bases, with 15 bases lying between them. CDR1 is SEHNR and CDR2 is FQNEAQ in the germline V gene (reference sequence).

This chain joins TRBV12-5 and TRBJ2-5; TRBD1 agrees at 7 bases. V lost 8 bases and J lost 2; bases outside the gene matches: 11. This CDR3 spans 15 amino acids. CDR1 is LGHNT, CDR2 FRNRAP, per germline. The CDR3 bases are TGTGCTAGTTGGTGCGGCCCGACAGGGCAAGAGACCCAGTACTTC. This sequence encodes CASWCGPTGQETQYF. The whole variable domain, filled in from reference TRBV12-5 and TRBJ2-5, reads DARVTQTPRHKVTEMGQEVTMRCQPILGHNTVFWYRQTMMQGLELLAYFRNRAPLDDSGMPKDRFSAEMPDATLATLKIQPSEPRDSAVYFCASWCGPTGQETQYFGPGTRLLVL.

J is TRBJ2-7 and V is TRBV7-8, with no clear D. Germline V gene data show CDR1 as SGHVS and CDR2 as FQNEAQ. V was shortened by 0 bases and J by 3 bases, with 9 bases between the two germline ends. CDR3 length: 14 amino acids. The CDR3 protein is CASSLAAAGYEQYF. DNA for the CDR3: TGTGCCAGCAGCTTAGCGGCGGCAGGCTACGAGCAGTACTTC.

The chain recombines TRBV5-4 with TRBJ1-1; 7 nucleotides align to TRBD1. CDR1 SGHNT and CDR2 YYREEE come from the germline V gene (reference sequence). This CDR3 comprises 15 residues. With 4 bases clipped from V and 1 base from J, the junction kept 7 bases outside the gene matches. The CDR3 DNA sequence: TGTGCCAGCAGCCTGCGGGACAGCTGGAACACTGAAGCTTTCTTT. Encoded protein: CASSLRDSWNTEAFF.

The chain is built from TRBV5-8 and TRBJ1-4; possible D gene TRBD1, 5 bases. V was shortened by 3 bases and J by 7 bases, with 13 bases between the two germline ends. This CDR3 spans 14 amino acids. Germline assignment: CDR1 SGHTS and CDR2 YDEGEE. This CDR3 reads CASSWDLSLEKLFF. The DNA for the CDR3 is TGTGCCAGCAGCTGGGACCTTTCTCTTGAAAAACTGTTTTTT. The full variable domain, rest sourced from reference TRBV5-8 and TRBJ1-4, is EAGVTQSPTHLIKTRGQQATLRCSPISGHTSVYWYQQALGLGLQFLLWYDEGEERNRGNFPPRFSGRQFPNYSSELNVNALELEDSALYLCASSWDLSLEKLFFGSGTQLSVL.

This rearrangement joins TRBV7-9 to TRBJ2-3; TRBD2 aligns across 9 bases. V lost 6 bases and J lost 5; bases outside the gene matches: 21. Per germline, CDR1 SEHNR and CDR2 FQNEAQ (reference sequence). CDR3 length: 19 residues. DNA of the CDR3: TGTGCCAGCAGATCACCGGGACTAGCTGACTTGGGGGGAGTAGATACGCAGTATTTT. Translating gives CASRSPGLADLGGVDTQYF.

The chain links TRBV7-3 to TRBJ2-5, with a tentative D call TRBD1 (7 bases). CDR1 and CDR2 (germline): SGHTA, FQGTGA. Between the trimmed V and J ends, which lost 5 bases and 10 bases, there was a span of 17 bases. The CDR3 runs to 13 residues. For the CDR3, the DNA is TGTGCCAGCAGCAGTAGACAGGGAGGCGACCAGTACTTC. This encodes CASSSRQGGDQYF.

The V gene is TRBV18, the J gene TRBJ2-3, with 9 bases fitting TRBD2. The CDR3 contains 17 residues. V dropped 1 base and J dropped 6; count of bases not matched to a gene: 11. Germline-derived CDR1 and CDR2 are KGHSH and LQKENI. The CDR3 region has the DNA TGTGCCAGCTCACCACTCCTAGCGGGGATAAGTGTTGATACGCAGTATTTT. Its protein is CASSPLLAGISVDTQYF. The complete variable domain, with remaining parts taken from reference TRBV18 and TRBJ2-3, reads NAGVMQNPRHLVRRRGQEARLRCSPMKGHSHVYWYRQLPEEGLKFMVYLQKENIIDESGMPKERFSAEFPKEGPSILRIQQVVRGDSAAYFCASSPLLAGISVDTQYFGPGTRLTVL.

The chain employs TRBV9 and TRBJ2-5; TRBD2 is a possible D gene (5 bases). Germline V gene data show CDR1 as SGDLS and CDR2 as YYNGEE. The length of the CDR3 is 16 residues. Trimming cost V 0 bases and J 2 bases, with 14 bases left between them. CDR3 sequence (DNA): TGTGCCAGCAGCGTAGTTTCAGCGGAGGTACAAGAGACCCAGTACTTC. Its translation is CASSVVSAEVQETQYF.

The rearrangement uses TRBV5-6 and TRBJ2-7, with D possibly being TRBD1 (5 bases). The CDR3 has 14 amino acids. Germline V lookup: CDR1 SGHDT, CDR2 YYEEEE. Trimming shortened V by 0 bases and J by 5 bases, and 12 bases separated the two germline ends. The CDR3, as DNA: TGTGCCAGCAGCTTGGATGCAGGGTCCGACGAGCAGTACTTC. This sequence encodes CASSLDAGSDEQYF.

The V and J genes are TRBV9 and TRBJ2-5; the match to TRBD1 covers 9 bases. CDR3 size: 15 residues. From germline, CDR1 is SGDLS and CDR2 YYNGEE. J was trimmed by 5 bases and V by 7 bases; bases with no gene match: 12. CDR3 in DNA: TGTGCCAGCGGGGCCTCTGGACAGGGGCAGGAGACCCAGTACTTC. Protein: CASGASGQGQETQYF.

V and J are TRBV5-4 and TRBJ2-5; 8 bases agree with TRBD1. With 1 base clipped from V and 2 bases from J, the junction kept 16 bases outside the gene matches. Per germline, CDR1 SGHNT and CDR2 YYREEE (reference sequence). There are 19 residues in the CDR3. CDR3 DNA: TGTGCCAGCAGCTTGAAGGGGCAGGGGGCCCTTTACAAACAAGAGACCCAGTACTTC. This translates into CASSLKGQGALYKQETQYF.

With regard to this clone: The limits of the CDR3 on the DNA are not certain, so only TCRdb's listed CDR3 is given. V gene TRBV6-5 combines with J gene TRBJ1-5; the table's D call of TRBD1 was not tested on the DNA. Ends included, the CDR3 has 15 residues. The germline gives CDR1 MNHEY, CDR2 SVGAGI. CDR3 protein: CASSSSDRARQPQHF.

V usage is TRBV7-2 and J usage is TRBJ2-1, with D possibly being TRBD2 (7 bases). The germline CDR1 and CDR2 sequences are SGHTA and FQGNSA. Trimming took off 5 bases at V and 0 bases at J, with 20 bases between the two ends. The CDR3 loop spans 18 amino acids. The CDR3 nucleotides read TGTGCCAGCAGCACTAATTCGGGGGGCTGGAGCTCCTACAATGAGCAGTTCTTC. As protein: CASSTNSGGWSSYNEQFF. Full variable domain (outside the CDR3, taken from reference TRBV7-2 and TRBJ2-1): GAGVSQSPSNKVTEKGKDVELRCDPISGHTALYWYRQSLGQGLEFLIYFQGNSAPDKSGLPSDRFSAERTGGSVSTLTIQRTQQEDSAVYLCASSTNSGGWSSYNEQFFGPGTRLTVL.

This chain uses TRBV6-6 with TRBJ2-5; either TRBD1 or TRBD2 may supply D (7 bases each). CDR1 is MNHNY, CDR2 SVGAGI, per germline (reference sequence). This CDR3 contains 15 residues. The V and J ends lost 5 bases and 3 bases respectively, with 16 bases between them. CDR3 nucleotides: TGTGCCAGCAGTACAACCTCAGGGGGGGAAGAGACCCAGTACTTC. This gives the protein CASSTTSGGEETQYF.

The CDR3 sequence is CASSLNSGTSGIDTQYF. DNA for the CDR3: TGTGCCAGCAGCTTAAATTCCGGGACTAGCGGGATTGATACGCAGTATTTT. The genes are TRBV7-3 and TRBJ2-3; 13 positions match TRBD2. CDR1 and CDR2 from the germline V gene are SGHTA and FQGTGA. The V segment lost 1 base and the J segment 6 bases; nucleotides outside the gene matches: 7. The CDR3 is 17 amino acids.

The chain links TRBV18 to TRBJ1-4; D is possibly TRBD1 (5 bases). Trimming took off 8 bases at V and 7 bases at J, with 17 bases between the two ends. This CDR3 is built from 14 residues. Germline V gene lookup returns CDR1 KGHSH and CDR2 LQKENI. Written as DNA, the CDR3 is TGTGCCAGCACCACCCAGGAACAGGCTGAAAAACTGTTTTTT. Amino acid sequence: CASTTQEQAEKLFF.

The chain employs TRBV27 and TRBJ1-3; no definite D call. Trimming removed 10 bases at V and 2 bases at J, with 12 bases between. Germline lookup yields CDR1 MNHEY and CDR2 SMNVEV (reference sequence). CDR3 length equals 13 residues. The CDR3 nucleotides read TGTGCCACCGCCCTGACAACTGGAAACACCATATATTTT. This sequence encodes CATALTTGNTIYF.

V and J are TRBV4-1 and TRBJ2-4; TRBD2 aligns across 9 bases. V shed 0 bases and J 15 bases; nucleotides not matched to a gene: 12. This CDR3 is built from 15 residues. CDR1 MGHRA and CDR2 YSYEKL come from the germline V gene. CDR3: CASSQDPASGELVYF. CDR3 sequence (DNA): TGCGCCAGCAGCCAAGATCCGGCTAGCGGGGAGTTAGTGTACTTC.

The chain employs TRBV18 and TRBJ2-1; TRBD2 is a possible D gene (6 bases). The CDR3 consists of 16 residues. Trimming took off 2 bases at V and 4 bases at J, with 15 bases between the two ends. The germline CDR1 and CDR2 sequences are KGHSH and LQKENI. CDR3 sequence: CASSPGRGSGYNEQFF. The CDR3 region has the DNA TGTGCCAGCTCACCAGGCCGGGGGTCGGGGTACAATGAGCAGTTCTTC.

The CDR3 DNA sequence: TGTGCCAGCAGCTTAGGGACTAGCCCTAACGGGGATGAGCAGTTCTTC. This translates into CASSLGTSPNGDEQFF. The chain couples TRBV7-9 to TRBJ2-1, with 8 nucleotides matching TRBD2. V trimming: 1 base; J trimming: 8 bases; junction bases outside the gene matches: 10. CDR3 length: 16 residues. The germline gives CDR1 SEHNR, CDR2 FQNEAQ (reference sequence).